Shown below are 20 T cell receptor beta chains from a single sample sequenced in a study of shared clonotypes between healthy human individuals. TCRdb's copy holds only in-frame clones and misses some; the assay was immunoSEQ multiplex PCR. The sample carries about 490,000 clones, around 79% recorded once. The sequenced sample was PBMCs. The origin of the receptors is a woman in her 40s in good health. Some clones in this sample may be carry-over from other donors' samples.

A remark on this clone: A much bigger clone sits one base away, suggesting this may be a read error. The chain carries TRBV6-6 and TRBJ2-3; D remains ambiguous. The V gene's germline CDR1 is MNHNY and CDR2 SVGAGI (reference sequence). The CDR3 spans 11 residues. Trimming removed 6 bases at V and 2 bases at J, with 3 bases between. DNA of the CDR3: TGTGCCAGCAGGTACACAGATACGCAGTATTTT. Amino acid sequence: CASRYTDTQYF.

This clone was detected many times. The genes are TRBV6-6 and TRBJ2-1; 9 positions agree with TRBD1. Unmatched junction bases numbered 5, after V lost 6 bases and J lost 8 bases. The CDR3 length is 13 residues. CDR1 and CDR2 (germline): MNHNY, SVGAGI (reference sequence). The CDR3 region is CASRQGALYEQFF. The DNA of the CDR3 is TGTGCCAGCAGACAGGGGGCTCTCTATGAGCAGTTCTTC.

V and J are TRBV30 and TRBJ2-7, with D tentatively TRBD1 (5 bases). The germline V gene has CDR1 GTSNPN and CDR2 SVGIG (reference sequence). V was shortened by 1 base and J by 4 bases, with 14 bases between the two germline ends. The CDR3 sequence is 14 residues long. The CDR3 DNA sequence: TGTGCCTGGAGTGGGGGCATTGGGCGGTACGAGCAGTACTTC. Its protein product is CAWSGGIGRYEQYF.

The genes are TRBV7-6 and TRBJ2-5; TRBD1 or TRBD2 may be the D gene (6 bases each). The CDR3 is 14 amino acids. The germline V gene encodes CDR1 SGHVS and CDR2 FNYEAQ. Trimming took 7 bases from V and 4 from J, leaving 16 bases between them. In DNA form, the CDR3 reads TGTGCCAGCACTACCGCGGGACACCGAGAGACCCAGTACTTC. Translating it yields CASTTAGHRETQYF.

This sequence joins TRBV5-1 and TRBJ1-1, with TRBD1 matching over 11 bases. CDR1 SGHRS and CDR2 YFSETQ come from the germline V gene. Losses at the gene ends were 4 bases for V and 10 bases for J; bases not matched to a gene: 6. This CDR3 is 13 amino acids long. The DNA for the CDR3 is TGCGCCAGCAGCGAGGGACAGGGGGAGGGAGCTTTCTTT. As protein: CASSEGQGEGAFF. The full variable domain, completed using reference TRBV5-1 and TRBJ1-1, is KAGVTQTPRYLIKTRGQQVTLSCSPISGHRSVSWYQQTPGQGLQFLFEYFSETQRNKGNFPGRFSGRQFSNSRSEMNVSTLELGDSALYLCASSEGQGEGAFFGQGTRLTVV.

The genes are TRBV5-6 and TRBJ1-1; 7 nucleotides line up with TRBD1. CDR1 and CDR2 (germline): SGHDT, YYEEEE. The CDR3 covers 16 residues. Unmatched junction bases numbered 12, after V lost 3 bases and J lost 4 bases. CDR3 amino acids: CASSSLRQGPTTEAFF. CDR3 coding DNA: TGTGCCAGCAGCTCACTACGACAGGGACCGACCACTGAAGCTTTCTTT.

This chain uses TRBV7-9 with TRBJ2-1; 12 nucleotides agree with TRBD2. Trimming at V came to 5 bases and at J to 5 bases, leaving 13 bases not matched to a gene. The CDR3 has 18 amino acids. The germline V gene encodes CDR1 SEHNR and CDR2 FQNEAQ (reference sequence). The CDR3 DNA reads TGTGCCAGCAGCCTACTAGGACTAGCGGGGTCGTGGCACAATGAGCAGTTCTTC. Amino acids: CASSLLGLAGSWHNEQFF.

The CDR3 bases are TGTGCCAGCAGCCCCCCCGGCGGGGGTCCCTACGAGCAGTACTTC. This sequence encodes CASSPPGGGPYEQYF. This sequence joins TRBV27 and TRBJ2-7; 7 bases align to TRBD2. This CDR3 is 15 amino acids long. CDR1 is MNHEY, CDR2 SMNVEV, per germline (reference sequence). J gave up 2 bases and V 6 bases, and 10 bases lay outside the gene matches.

The V call is TRBV2, the J call TRBJ2-1; 8 bases fit TRBD2. The germline V gene has CDR1 SNHLY and CDR2 FYNNEI. J lost 9 bases, V lost 8 bases, and 3 bases had no gene match. The CDR3 loop spans 11 amino acids. The DNA for the CDR3 is TGTGCCAGCCAAGCGGGAGCTGAGCAGTTCTTC. Translation: CASQAGAEQFF.

V usage is TRBV30 and J usage is TRBJ2-3, with D possibly being TRBD2 (6 bases). This CDR3 contains 15 residues. Germline values: CDR1 GTSNPN, CDR2 SVGIG (reference sequence). Trimming cost V 5 bases and J 2 bases, with 17 bases left between them. The CDR3 spells CAWAPGLLHTDTQYF. CDR3 DNA sequence: TGTGCCTGGGCACCGGGACTGCTTCACACAGATACGCAGTATTTT.

Ten or more counts support this clone. The chain employs TRBV10-2 and TRBJ2-7; TRBD2 aligns across 7 bases. The V segment lost 7 bases and the J segment 1 base; nucleotides outside the gene matches: 7. The CDR3 runs 14 residues. Germline V CDR1 and CDR2: WSHSY, SAAADI. This CDR3 is CASIPGLTSYEQYF. The DNA for the CDR3 is TGCGCCAGCATCCCGGGACTAACGTCCTACGAGCAGTACTTC.

This clone has a single count. With only one base between it and a far larger clone, this is likely a read error. The J gene is TRBJ1-2, the V gene TRBV5-7; no definite D call. TRBV5-7 is an open reading frame, and its role is uncertain. CDR3 length: 14 amino acids. As DNA, the CDR3 is TGTGCCAGCGGCTTGGTGGTCAAAAACTATGGCTACACCTTC. Translated: CASGLVVKNYGYTF.

J is TRBJ2-2 and V is TRBV2; weak D call: TRBD2 (5 bases). Germline values: CDR1 SNHLY, CDR2 FYNNEI. The CDR3 loop spans 15 amino acids. The V end lost 8 bases, the J end lost 1 base, and 14 bases lay between the germline ends. CDR3 DNA: TGTGCCAGCCGTGCAGCCAGCGGGAACACCGGGGAGCTGTTTTTT. Its translation is CASRAASGNTGELFF.

This clone showed up just a few times. The gene calls are TRBV4-2 and TRBJ2-5; 7 nucleotides agree with TRBD2. J gave up 0 bases and V 2 bases, and 3 bases lay outside the gene matches. This CDR3 is 15 amino acids long. Germline V lookup: CDR1 LGHNA, CDR2 YNFKEQ. CDR3 bases: TGTGCCAGCAGCCAAATCGGGGGGAACCAAGAGACCCAGTACTTC. It codes for CASSQIGGNQETQYF.

The chain couples TRBV29-1 to TRBJ1-2; TRBD1 aligns across 7 bases. With 6 bases clipped from V and 4 bases from J, the junction kept 8 bases outside the gene matches. This CDR3 is 13 amino acids long. CDR1 and CDR2 (germline): SQVTM, ANQGSEA. CDR3 protein: CSVQTGDFYGYTF. CDR3 DNA: TGCAGCGTGCAAACAGGGGACTTCTATGGCTACACCTTC.

The V and J genes are TRBV7-3 and TRBJ2-1; TRBD2 aligns across 7 bases. From germline, CDR1 is SGHTA and CDR2 FQGTGA. The CDR3 sequence is 16 residues long. Trimming took 4 bases from V and 4 from J; bases not matched to a gene: 10. For the CDR3, the DNA is TGTGCCAGCAGCTCCCAGGCTAGCGGAAAGTACAATGAGCAGTTCTTC. As protein: CASSSQASGKYNEQFF.

For this clone: This clone may be a read error of a much larger clone one base away. The chain couples TRBV4-2 to TRBJ2-1, with TRBD2 identical over 8 bases. V dropped 5 bases and J dropped 6; count of bases not matched to a gene: 9. CDR3 size: 15 residues. In germline, CDR1 is LGHNA, CDR2 YNFKEQ. Written as DNA, the CDR3 is TGTGCCAGCAGCTTGGACTCTAGCGGGCTCAATGAGCAGTTCTTC. It encodes CASSLDSSGLNEQFF.

This clone was counted between two and nine times. CDR3 DNA sequence: TGTGCCAGCAGAATTACTAGCGGGAGGTCCTACGAGCAGTACTTC. Encoded protein: CASRITSGRSYEQYF. The chain links TRBV28 to TRBJ2-7; 12 nucleotides line up with TRBD2. Germline V gene sequence: CDR1 MDHEN, CDR2 SYDVKM. V dropped 6 bases and J dropped 1; count of bases not matched to a gene: 4. The CDR3 is made up of 15 amino acids.

Here the CDR3 DNA reads TGTGCCAGCAGAGCTAGCGGTCTCGACGAGCAGTACTTC. This translates into CASRASGLDEQYF. The V gene is TRBV25-1, the J gene TRBJ2-7, with TRBD2 matching 7 bases. Germline CDR1 MGHDK, CDR2 SYGVNS. The CDR3 consists of 13 residues. After removal of 6 bases from V and 5 bases from J, the junction contained 7 bases not matched to a gene.

Only a few counts were recorded for this clone. Other DNA sequences from this sample encode an identical CDR3 as well. The genes are TRBV18 and TRBJ1-1; D not resolved. The CDR3 has 13 amino acids. Germline CDR1 reads KGHSH; CDR2 reads LQKENI. V lost 2 bases to trimming and J lost 1 base, with 5 bases between them. CDR3 region: CASSPTANTEAFF. CDR3 coding DNA: TGTGCCAGCTCACCAACAGCGAACACTGAAGCTTTCTTT.